These 26 T cell receptor beta chains came from one sample sequenced in a study of shared clonotypes between healthy human individuals. The protocol was immunoSEQ multiplex PCR, while the TCRdb copy is restricted to in-frame clones and leaves out a portion. This sample has roughly 2 million clones, with roughly 96% found just once. The material sequenced was naive CD4+ T cells sorted from blood. Noted subset: CD45RA+ positively selected. The receptor set was obtained from a man in his late teens or twenties in good health.

V usage is TRBV6-9 and J usage is TRBJ2-7, with 8 bases that match TRBD2. Germline V CDR1 and CDR2: MNHGY, SVAAGI. V shed 11 bases and J 0 bases; nucleotides not matched to a gene: 9. CDR3 length: 14 amino acids. The CDR3 sequence is CAGYSGKSSYEQYF. CDR3 DNA sequence: TGTGCCGGTTATAGCGGGAAGAGCTCCTACGAGCAGTACTTC.

The chain links TRBV5-6 to TRBJ2-2; 7 bases match TRBD1. Germline loops: CDR1 SGHDT, CDR2 YYEEEE. The CDR3 runs to 16 residues. Unmatched junction bases numbered 7, after V lost 5 bases and J lost 0 bases. The CDR3 coding sequence is TGTGCCAGCAGGAGACGGGACAGCTCGAACACCGGGGAGCTGTTTTTT. Encoded protein: CASRRRDSSNTGELFF.

The rearrangement joins TRBV12-5 to TRBJ2-7, with 7 bases matching TRBD2. The CDR3 is 15 amino acids. Losses at the gene ends were 4 bases for V and 4 bases for J; bases not matched to a gene: 10. Germline V gene lookup returns CDR1 LGHNT and CDR2 FRNRAP. The CDR3 bases are TGTGCTAGTGGTTCCCCCACTAGCGAGTTATACGAGCAGTACTTC. Its protein product is CASGSPTSELYEQYF.

With regard to this clone: Distinct nucleotide sequences in the sample also encode this CDR3. The chain carries TRBV6-1 and TRBJ2-7; 8 nucleotides agree with TRBD1. V was pared by 4 bases and J by 0 bases, with 2 bases of the junction left unmatched. Germline V lookup: CDR1 MNHNS, CDR2 SASEGT. This CDR3 has 14 amino acids. The CDR3 sequence is CASSATGGSYEQYF. The CDR3 DNA reads as TGTGCCAGCAGTGCCACAGGGGGCTCCTACGAGCAGTACTTC.

Notes on this clone: At one of its ends the junction is not consistent with the germline gene, which may arise from a read error. This chain uses TRBV19 with TRBJ1-1; D may be TRBD1 (6 bases). Per germline, CDR1 LNHDA and CDR2 SQIVND (reference sequence). The CDR3 runs to 10 residues. CDR3: CASSNGQISF. The CDR3, as DNA: TGTGCCAGTAGTAATGGACAGATTTCCTTT.

The gene calls are TRBV7-3 and TRBJ2-1; 11 nucleotides match TRBD1. Germline V lookup: CDR1 SGHTA, CDR2 FQGTGA. CDR3 size: 15 residues. Trimming took 2 bases from V and 6 from J; bases not matched to a gene: 3. The CDR3 coding sequence is TGTGCCAGCAGCTTAGGGACAGGGGGTTTCAATGAGCAGTTCTTC. Translated, it gives CASSLGTGGFNEQFF.

The chain combines TRBV7-3 with TRBJ1-2; D uncertain. The CDR3 runs 13 residues. Germline-derived CDR1 and CDR2 are SGHTA and FQGTGA. The V end was cut by 1 base, the J end by 3 bases, with 6 bases between. The CDR3 reads CASSLNADYGYTF. CDR3 DNA: TGTGCCAGCAGCTTAAACGCAGACTATGGCTACACCTTC.

The chain uses TRBV20-1 and TRBJ2-1, with TRBD2 identical over 8 bases. The CDR3 runs to 11 residues. Germline V gives CDR1 DFQATT, CDR2 SNEGSKA (reference sequence). The CDR3 DNA reads TGCAGCGCGGGGGGCCCATACGAGCAGTTCTTC. Translation: CSAGGPYEQFF.

The rearrangement joins TRBV15 to TRBJ2-3, with a tentative D call TRBD2 (6 bases). Trimming cost V 1 base and J 6 bases, with 14 bases left between them. From germline, CDR1 is LNHNV and CDR2 YYDKDF (reference sequence). The length of the CDR3 is 15 residues. DNA for the CDR3: TGTGCCACCAGCAGAGGACCGGGACTGTCCGATACGCAGTATTTT. This sequence encodes CATSRGPGLSDTQYF.

The rearrangement uses TRBV28 and TRBJ2-3, with a tentative D call TRBD1 (5 bases). CDR3 length: 15 residues. The germline gives CDR1 MDHEN, CDR2 SYDVKM. The ends were cut back, 6 bases at V and 2 bases at J, with 15 bases in the middle. In nucleotides, the CDR3 is TGTGCCAGCAGCCCGCCTAGGGGCCACACAGATACGCAGTATTTT. Translated, it gives CASSPPRGHTDTQYF.

The chain links TRBV5-1 to TRBJ1-4; TRBD1 agrees at 7 bases. Trimming at V came to 2 bases and at J to 4 bases, leaving 5 bases not matched to a gene. Germline assignment: CDR1 SGHRS and CDR2 YFSETQ. The CDR3 extends over 15 amino acids. The CDR3 loop is CASSFSGQLNEKLFF. CDR3 sequence (DNA): TGCGCCAGCAGCTTTTCGGGACAGCTTAATGAAAAACTGTTTTTT.

V and J are TRBV21-1 and TRBJ1-5. TRBV21-1 corresponds to a pseudogene. The CDR3 totals 13 residues. CDR3 sequence (DNA): TGTGCCAGCAGCCTGTCGAGCAATCAGCCCCAGCATTTT. This translates into CASSLSSNQPQHF.

This clone was counted a few times. The rearrangement links TRBV30 to TRBJ1-5, with TRBD1 as a possible D gene (5 bases). There are 15 residues in the CDR3. Per the germline V gene, CDR1 is GTSNPN and CDR2 is SVGIG (reference sequence). Trimming took off 1 base at V and 3 bases at J, with 13 bases between the two ends. The CDR3 coding sequence is TGTGCCTGGAGTGGGGGCCCCAGGGTCAATCAGCCCCAGCATTTT. Translated, it gives CAWSGGPRVNQPQHF.

About this clone: This sequence may be a read error, since a much larger clone differs from it by one base. Other DNA sequences in the same sample also yield this CDR3. The rearrangement links TRBV7-6 to TRBJ2-7; tentatively, D is TRBD1 or TRBD2 (7 bases each). In germline, CDR1 is SGHVS, CDR2 FNYEAQ. Trimming stripped 6 bases from V and 0 bases from J, with 15 bases between. The CDR3 runs to 15 residues. This CDR3 is CASSPGGTASYEQYF. Written as DNA, the CDR3 is TGTGCCAGCAGTCCCGGGGGGACAGCCTCCTACGAGCAGTACTTC.

The chain has TRBV6-1 and TRBJ1-6; no reliable D call. Germline V CDR1 and CDR2: MNHNS, SASEGT. Deletions cut 3 bases from V and 1 base from J, with 10 bases between. The CDR3 is 16 residues long. The CDR3, as DNA: TGTGCCAGCAGTGAGGACCGACGGTCCTATAATTCACCCCTCCACTTT. Translating it yields CASSEDRRSYNSPLHF.

J is TRBJ2-7 and V is TRBV11-2; 7 positions agree with TRBD1. Trimming took 5 bases from V and 3 from J; bases not matched to a gene: 7. Per germline, CDR1 SGHAT and CDR2 FQNNGV. The CDR3 contains 14 residues. The DNA of the CDR3 is TGTGCCAGCAGCCTGGGACAGCCTAACTACGAGCAGTACTTC. It specifies CASSLGQPNYEQYF.

This chain connects TRBV7-2 to TRBJ2-7; 11 positions agree with TRBD1. The germline gives CDR1 SGHTA, CDR2 FQGNSA. The CDR3 has 15 amino acids. J lost 5 bases, V lost 5 bases, and 8 bases had no gene match. For the CDR3, the DNA is TGTGCCAGCAGCAAGTCAGGACAGGGGGCTGACGAGCAGTACTTC. Amino acid sequence: CASSKSGQGADEQYF.

Regarding this clone: The same CDR3 also results from other DNA sequences found in this sample. J is TRBJ2-5 and V is TRBV2; TRBD1 might be the D (6 bases). The length of the CDR3 is 13 residues. The ends were cut back, 4 bases at V and 2 bases at J, with 8 bases in the middle. Germline loops: CDR1 SNHLY, CDR2 FYNNEI. This CDR3 is CASSVDRQETQYF. The CDR3 nucleotides read TGTGCCAGCAGTGTAGACAGGCAAGAGACCCAGTACTTC.

The CDR3 loop is CASSFQGALGQPQHF. The CDR3 nucleotides are TGTGCCAGCAGCTTCCAGGGGGCTCTGGGTCAGCCCCAGCATTTT. This rearrangement joins TRBV11-2 to TRBJ1-5, with 8 bases matching TRBD1. This CDR3 contains 15 residues. Looked up from germline, CDR1 is SGHAT and CDR2 is FQNNGV. With V trimmed by 3 bases and J by 6 bases, 7 bases remained unmatched.

The chain carries TRBV30 and TRBJ2-7; tentative D call: TRBD2 (5 bases). Germline lookup yields CDR1 GTSNPN and CDR2 SVGIG (reference sequence). V lost 1 base to trimming and J lost 1 base, with 11 bases between them. The CDR3 is 14 residues long. CDR3 DNA sequence: TGTGCCTGGAGTGCGGTAGCGTTATCCTACGAGCAGTACTTC. Translated: CAWSAVALSYEQYF. Together with reference TRBV30 and TRBJ2-7, the CDR3 gives the full variable domain: SQTIHQWPATLVQPVGSPLSLECTVEGTSNPNLYWYRQAAGRGLQLLFYSVGIGQISSEVPQNLSASRPQDRQFILSSKKLLLSDSGFYLCAWSAVALSYEQYFGPGTRLTVT.

The rearrangement joins TRBV7-2 to TRBJ1-6; possible D gene TRBD1, 6 bases. The CDR3 length is 14 residues. The germline V gene encodes CDR1 SGHTA and CDR2 FQGNSA. Trimming removed 2 bases from V and 7 bases from J, with 9 bases in between. In DNA form, the CDR3 reads TGTGCCAGCAGCTTACCAGGGGCGAATTCACCCCTCCACTTT. Translating gives CASSLPGANSPLHF.

The CDR3 here is CASSVNANYGYTF. CDR3 bases: TGCGCCAGCAGCGTGAACGCTAACTATGGCTACACCTTC. The chain couples TRBV5-1 to TRBJ1-2; D is uncertain. The CDR3 loop spans 13 amino acids. The germline CDR1 and CDR2 sequences are SGHRS and YFSETQ. V gave up 4 bases and J gave up 0 bases, with 7 bases separating them.

This sequence joins TRBV2 and TRBJ1-1; tentatively, D is TRBD1 (6 bases). Germline CDR1 reads SNHLY; CDR2 reads FYNNEI. This CDR3 contains 15 residues. Trimming stripped 1 base from V and 5 bases from J, with 14 bases between. The DNA of the CDR3 is TGTGCCAGCAGTGAAGAGGCGGGGGCAAGAACTGAAGCTTTCTTT. Translation: CASSEEAGARTEAFF. The variable domain in full, completed from reference TRBV2 and TRBJ1-1, reads EPEVTQTPSHQVTQMGQEVILRCVPISNHLYFYWYRQILGQKVEFLVSFYNNEISEKSEIFDDQFSVERPDGSNFTLKIRSTKLEDSAMYFCASSEEAGARTEAFFGQGTRLTVV.

This clone came up once. Given a much more abundant clone one base away, this may be a read error. Other nucleotide sequences from this sample produce the same CDR3. This chain uses TRBV30 with TRBJ2-7; tentatively, D is TRBD1 (6 bases). This CDR3 has 14 amino acids. The germline CDR1 and CDR2 sequences are GTSNPN and SVGIG (reference sequence). CDR3 amino acids: CAWSVWTDAYEQYF. CDR3 bases: TGTGCCTGGAGTGTGTGGACAGATGCCTATGAGCAGTACTTC.

This chain uses TRBV13 with TRBJ1-1, with D unresolved. Germline V gives CDR1 PRHDT, CDR2 FYEKMQ (reference sequence). Trimming cost V 6 bases and J 11 bases, with 16 bases left between them. The CDR3 extends over 12 amino acids. CDR3 amino acids: CASSLTMGWAFF. Written as DNA, the CDR3 is TGTGCCAGCAGTCTTACTATGGGGTGGGCTTTCTTT.

The chain joins TRBV2 to TRBJ1-5; 9 bases match TRBD1. Germline lookup yields CDR1 SNHLY and CDR2 FYNNEI. This CDR3 contains 13 residues. V shed 11 bases, J shed 7 bases, and the junction held 9 bases outside the gene matches. Here the CDR3 reads CACSGTGRQPQHF. As DNA, the CDR3 is TGTGCCTGCTCCGGGACAGGGCGGCAGCCCCAGCATTTT.